The clone carrying this T cell receptor (beta chain) has only a few counts. The antigen remains unidentified. The CDR3 has 12 residues. V dropped 3 bases and J dropped 7 bases, with 10 bases sitting between them. Germline CDR1 MNHEY, CDR2 SMNVEV (reference sequence). PCR amplification relied on 60 Vbeta primers (plus 13 Jbeta primers). The repertoire was sequenced with immunoSEQ multiplex PCR; TCRdb's copy has only in-frame clones and lacks some. The sample lists about 140,000 clones, roughly 80% occurring once. The data were taken from a study of cytomegalovirus exposure and HLA in healthy donors. Findings of the study overall: There were 150 to 200 TCR beta chains listed as cytomegalovirus-associated. In a later analysis, a missense DCLRE1C variant was linked to TCR beta V- and J-gene trimming.

This receptor was identified in a man in his thirties or forties in good health and CMV-seronegative. The sample taken for sequencing was PBMCs. The chain combines TRBV27 with TRBJ2-7; tentatively, D is TRBD2 (5 bases). The CDR3 coding sequence is TGTGCCAGCAGTTTGCGGACGGGGGAGCAGTACTTC. Protein: CASSLRTGEQYF.